This TCR beta chain was captured by sequencing in a study of cytomegalovirus exposure and HLA in healthy donors. Findings and caveats of the study: Most TCR beta V segments were productive about 90% or about 30% of the time in an earlier analysis.

Points on this clone: Its antigen is as yet unknown.

Amplification used 60 Vbeta primers and 13 Jbeta primers. Only in-frame clones appear in the TCRdb table, and some are missing; sequencing was by immunoSEQ multiplex PCR. The sample lists about 140,000 clones, roughly 75% occurring once. CDR3 length: 18 amino acids. The V and J ends lost 2 bases and 6 bases, in that order; junction bases with no gene match: 19. The germline V gene has CDR1 SGHVS and CDR2 FNYEAQ. This TCR derives from a man in his forties in good health and CMV-seronegative. This chain connects TRBV7-6 to TRBJ2-7, with TRBD1 identical over 7 bases. The sample was PBMCs. CDR3 DNA: TGTGCCAGCAGCTTATCTGCACGAAGGGGGCGAGGCTACAGCGAGCAGTACTTC. It yields the protein CASSLSARRGRGYSEQYF.